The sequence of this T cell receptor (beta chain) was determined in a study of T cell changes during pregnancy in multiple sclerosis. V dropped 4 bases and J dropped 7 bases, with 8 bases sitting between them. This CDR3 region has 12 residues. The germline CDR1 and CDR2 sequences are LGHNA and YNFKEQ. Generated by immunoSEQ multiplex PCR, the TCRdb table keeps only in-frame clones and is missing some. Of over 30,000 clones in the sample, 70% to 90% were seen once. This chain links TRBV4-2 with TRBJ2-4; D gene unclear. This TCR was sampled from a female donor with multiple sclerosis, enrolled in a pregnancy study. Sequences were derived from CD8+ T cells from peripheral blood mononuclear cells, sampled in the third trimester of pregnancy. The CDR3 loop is CASSPEKNIQYF. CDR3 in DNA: TGTGCCAGCAGCCCCGAGAAGAACATTCAGTACTTC.